These 22 T cell receptor beta chains came from one sample sequenced in a study of cytomegalovirus exposure and HLA in healthy donors. The PCR employed 60 Vbeta primers together with 13 Jbeta primers. The repertoire was sequenced with immunoSEQ multiplex PCR; TCRdb's copy has only in-frame clones and lacks some. The sample yields about 100,000 clones, 65% to 80% seen once. Sequenced material: PBMCs. These receptors came from a woman in her forties in good health and CMV-seronegative.

The V call is TRBV14, the J call TRBJ2-7; D is perhaps TRBD1 (6 bases). Germline V gives CDR1 SGHDN, CDR2 FVKESK. This CDR3 has 16 residues. V was pared by 3 bases and J by 2 bases, with 17 bases between. Here the CDR3 DNA reads TGTGCCAGCAGCCAGGGTACAGGGCTCTCCACCTACGAGCAGTACTTC. It yields the protein CASSQGTGLSTYEQYF.

This clone came up a few times. The J gene is TRBJ2-3, the V gene TRBV7-6; D gene uncertain. This CDR3 has 16 amino acids. Germline CDR1 SGHVS, CDR2 FNYEAQ. V was trimmed by 4 bases and J by 2 bases, leaving 16 bases between them. The CDR3 loop reads CASSSFLGGDTDTQYF. The CDR3 nucleotides read TGTGCCAGCAGCTCGTTCCTAGGCGGTGACACAGATACGCAGTATTTT. Together with reference TRBV7-6 and TRBJ2-3, the CDR3 gives the full variable domain: GAGVSQSPRYKVTKRGQDVALRCDPISGHVSLYWYRQALGQGPEFLTYFNYEAQQDKSGLPNDRFSAERPEGSISTLTIQRTEQRDSAMYRCASSSFLGGDTDTQYFGPGTRLTVL.

The chain uses TRBV5-1 and TRBJ2-3, with 11 positions matching TRBD1. V was pared by 3 bases and J by 6 bases, with 3 bases of the junction left unmatched. The germline gives CDR1 SGHRS, CDR2 YFSETQ. The CDR3 contains 14 residues. CDR3 amino acids: CASSSRTGGDTQYF. The CDR3 DNA reads TGCGCCAGCAGCTCGAGGACAGGGGGCGATACGCAGTATTTT. Full variable domain (outside the CDR3, taken from reference TRBV5-1 and TRBJ2-3): KAGVTQTPRYLIKTRGQQVTLSCSPISGHRSVSWYQQTPGQGLQFLFEYFSETQRNKGNFPGRFSGRQFSNSRSEMNVSTLELGDSALYLCASSSRTGGDTQYFGPGTRLTVL.

This clone showed up just once. The chain carries TRBV4-3 and TRBJ2-3; D unresolved. V gave up 0 bases and J gave up 4 bases, with 11 bases separating them. CDR3 size: 15 residues. Germline loops: CDR1 LGHNA, CDR2 YSLEER. The CDR3 nucleotides are TGCGCCAGCAGCCAAGATGTAAGTGAGGCAGATACGCAGTATTTT. This encodes CASSQDVSEADTQYF.

CDR3 nucleotides: TGCGCCAGCAGTGAAGGGAGCTCCTACGAGCAGTACTTC. Translating it yields CASSEGSSYEQYF. V gene TRBV10-1 combines with J gene TRBJ2-7; tentative D call: TRBD2 (5 bases). The germline V and J ends were trimmed by 3 bases and 0 bases, with 6 bases remaining between them. The CDR3 is made up of 13 amino acids. Per germline, CDR1 WNHNN and CDR2 SYGVQD (reference sequence).

V usage is TRBV6-6 and J usage is TRBJ1-4; 7 nucleotides line up with TRBD1. The CDR3 contains 15 residues. CDR1 is MNHNY, CDR2 SVGAGI, per germline (reference sequence). V was pared by 2 bases and J by 1 base, with 1 base of the junction left unmatched. In nucleotides, the CDR3 is TGTGCCAGCAGTTACCAGGGGGTAACTAATGAAAAACTGTTTTTT. This codes for CASSYQGVTNEKLFF.

The DNA for the CDR3 is TGTGCCAGCAGGACTACAGGGGGTGGCACTGAAGCTTTCTTT. Amino acid sequence: CASRTTGGGTEAFF. V usage is TRBV7-2 and J usage is TRBJ1-1; TRBD1 matches at 8 bases. After removal of 6 bases from V and 4 bases from J, the junction contained 7 bases not matched to a gene. The CDR3 sequence is 14 residues long. Germline loops: CDR1 SGHTA, CDR2 FQGNSA.

This clone was seen once. The chain combines TRBV19 with TRBJ2-7; 9 bases line up with TRBD2. Germline V lookup: CDR1 LNHDA, CDR2 SQIVND (reference sequence). The length of the CDR3 is 15 residues. Trimming cost V 7 bases and J 2 bases; bases outside gene matches: 9. CDR3 DNA sequence: TGTGCCAGTACCCGTTCCGAGCGGGGGGCCTACGAGCAGTACTTC. Amino acid sequence: CASTRSERGAYEQYF.

This clone occurred once. The rearrangement uses TRBV4-1 and TRBJ1-1, with D possibly TRBD1 on 5 matching bases. This CDR3 contains 15 residues. Germline lookup yields CDR1 MGHRA and CDR2 YSYEKL. With 1 base removed from V and 4 bases from J, the gap between germline ends came to 13 bases. As DNA, the CDR3 is TGCGCCAGCAGCCAAGGGGGCGCGAGGAGCACTGAAGCTTTCTTT. Translation: CASSQGGARSTEAFF.

The V and J genes are TRBV7-2 and TRBJ2-1, with 7 bases that match TRBD1. The trim removed 4 bases at V and 2 bases at J, leaving 5 bases unmatched. In germline, CDR1 is SGHTA, CDR2 FQGNSA. The CDR3 runs 15 residues. CDR3 in amino acids: CASSSTGLPYNEQFF. CDR3 nucleotides: TGTGCCAGCAGCTCGACAGGGTTACCCTACAATGAGCAGTTCTTC.

For the CDR3, the DNA is TGCGCCAGCAGCCAAGGGAGGGGAATCGGTAGGGGAGGCAATGAGCAGTTCTTC. Translated, it gives CASSQGRGIGRGGNEQFF. This chain uses TRBV4-3 with TRBJ2-1; tentatively, D is TRBD2 (6 bases). CDR3 length: 18 amino acids. V gave up 1 base and J gave up 6 bases, with 22 bases separating them. In germline, CDR1 is LGHNA, CDR2 YSLEER.

As regards this clone: This sample includes further DNA sequences coding for the same CDR3. This chain links TRBV7-9 with TRBJ2-1; 11 positions agree with TRBD1. This CDR3 comprises 15 residues. Trimming took 3 bases from V and 8 from J; bases not matched to a gene: 6. Germline loops: CDR1 SEHNR, CDR2 FQNEAQ (reference sequence). The CDR3 bases are TGTGCCAGCAGCTTGGGGACAGGGGGGTGGGATGAGCAGTTCTTC. Its protein is CASSLGTGGWDEQFF.

This chain connects TRBV28 to TRBJ2-3; no reliable D call. The germline V gene has CDR1 MDHEN and CDR2 SYDVKM. Trimming pared 4 bases from V and 0 bases from J, leaving 8 bases between. CDR3 length: 14 amino acids. The CDR3 sequence: CASSYGRSTDTQYF. The CDR3 region has the DNA TGTGCCAGCAGTTATGGGCGTAGCACAGATACGCAGTATTTT. The variable domain in full, completed from reference TRBV28 and TRBJ2-3, reads DVKVTQSSRYLVKRTGEKVFLECVQDMDHENMFWYRQDPGLGLRLIYFSYDVKMKEKGDIPEGYSVSREKKERFSLILESASTNQTSMYLCASSYGRSTDTQYFGPGTRLTVL.

This chain connects TRBV18 to TRBJ2-2; TRBD1 matches at 9 bases. V was clipped by 3 bases and J by 5 bases; unmatched bases: 4. The CDR3 sequence is 15 residues long. The germline CDR1 and CDR2 sequences are KGHSH and LQKENI. The CDR3 reads CASSPLDRGTGELFF. The CDR3 DNA reads TGTGCCAGCTCACCTCTGGACAGGGGAACCGGGGAGCTGTTTTTT. Based on the CDR3 plus reference TRBV18 and TRBJ2-2, the full variable domain is NAGVMQNPRHLVRRRGQEARLRCSPMKGHSHVYWYRQLPEEGLKFMVYLQKENIIDESGMPKERFSAEFPKEGPSILRIQQVVRGDSAAYFCASSPLDRGTGELFFGEGSRLTVL.

This clone was seen a single time. The V gene is TRBV7-8, the J gene TRBJ1-5; unclear D gene. The germline gives CDR1 SGHVS, CDR2 FQNEAQ. The length of the CDR3 is 14 residues. With 5 bases removed from V and 2 bases from J, the gap between germline ends came to 10 bases. The CDR3 region has the DNA TGTGCCAGCAGCCGGGGTGAGGGCAATCAGCCCCAGCATTTT. This gives the protein CASSRGEGNQPQHF.

This chain joins TRBV7-2 and TRBJ2-3, with D perhaps matching TRBD2 (6 bases). Germline V gene sequence: CDR1 SGHTA, CDR2 FQGNSA. CDR3 length equals 15 residues. V lost 3 bases and J lost 3, with 13 bases in between. Here the CDR3 reads CASSFTLADTDTQYF. In DNA, the CDR3 is TGTGCCAGCAGCTTTACATTAGCGGATACAGATACGCAGTATTTT.

CDR3 DNA sequence: TGTGCCAGCAGTGATATTGGGGCCAACGTCCTGACTTTC. Translated: CASSDIGANVLTF. The gene calls are TRBV2 and TRBJ2-6; unclear D gene. The length of the CDR3 is 13 residues. Germline CDR1 and CDR2: SNHLY and FYNNEI. Trimming took 3 bases from V and 3 from J, leaving 3 bases between them.

The CDR3 region has the DNA TGTGCCAGCAGCGTAGAACCCAGGGAGGATGGCTACACCTTC. Translation gives CASSVEPREDGYTF. The V call is TRBV9, the J call TRBJ1-2, with D tentatively TRBD1 (5 bases). The germline V gene encodes CDR1 SGDLS and CDR2 YYNGEE. V shed 0 bases and J shed 6 bases, with 12 bases lying between them. CDR3 length: 14 amino acids.

The chain combines TRBV5-1 with TRBJ2-2; the D is unclear. There are 16 residues in the CDR3. V lost 0 bases, J lost 1 base, and 10 bases lay in between. Looked up from germline, CDR1 is SGHRS and CDR2 is YFSETQ. The CDR3 coding sequence is TGCGCCAGCAGCTTGGCCAGGTCGGAGAACACCGGGGAGCTGTTTTTT. Translation: CASSLARSENTGELFF.

This chain joins TRBV7-8 and TRBJ1-2, with D perhaps TRBD1 (5 bases). V was shortened by 1 base and J by 3 bases, with 6 bases between the two germline ends. The CDR3 is 13 amino acids. Germline V CDR1 and CDR2: SGHVS, FQNEAQ. As DNA, the CDR3 is TGTGCCAGCAGCTTAGTGACAGACTATGGCTACACCTTC. Translated: CASSLVTDYGYTF.

The chain carries TRBV5-8 and TRBJ2-6, with D maybe TRBD1 (5 bases). Germline-derived CDR1 and CDR2 are SGHTS and YDEGEE. This CDR3 has 16 residues. V was clipped by 2 bases and J by 0 bases, with 9 bases between them. The CDR3 sequence: CASSFVGVSGANVLTF. CDR3 nucleotide sequence: TGTGCCAGCAGCTTCGTAGGGGTCTCTGGGGCCAACGTCCTGACTTTC.

This chain connects TRBV13 to TRBJ2-1; 7 nucleotides match TRBD1. The CDR3 is made up of 14 amino acids. The J segment lost 1 base and the V segment lost 8 bases, leaving 5 bases of the junction unmatched. CDR1 is PRHDT, CDR2 FYEKMQ, per germline (reference sequence). CDR3 amino acids: CASDRANSYNEQFF. CDR3 DNA sequence: TGTGCCAGCGACAGGGCCAATTCCTACAATGAGCAGTTCTTC.